The 12 T cell receptor beta chains presented below share a single source sample, sequenced in a study of T cell changes during pregnancy in multiple sclerosis. Clones were sequenced by immunoSEQ multiplex PCR, and TCRdb holds only the in-frame ones, with some missing. Of about 57,000 clones listed, about 91% are singletons. Sequences were derived from peripheral blood, sampled after pregnancy. These receptors were obtained from a female donor in good health, enrolled as a control in a pregnancy study.

In its sample, this clone was seen a few times. The chain combines TRBV10-3 with TRBJ2-3, with D uncertain. The germline V gene has CDR1 ENHRY and CDR2 SYGVKD. This CDR3 spans 14 amino acids. The V end was cut by 3 bases, the J end by 1 base, with 8 bases between. CDR3 sequence reads: CAISDTQGTDTQYF. CDR3 DNA sequence: TGTGCCATCAGTGACACACAAGGCACAGATACGCAGTATTTT.

As for this clone: Different DNA sequences within this sample yield the same CDR3. The chain couples TRBV2 to TRBJ1-1; tentative D call: TRBD1 (6 bases). Germline V gene data show CDR1 as SNHLY and CDR2 as FYNNEI. The ends were cut back, 7 bases at V and 10 bases at J, with 22 bases in the middle. The CDR3 runs 14 residues. The CDR3 bases are TGTGCCAGCACTGTTATACAGGGAAGGATTGGAGCTTTCTTT. Amino acid sequence: CASTVIQGRIGAFF.

This clone was recorded only once. The V call is TRBV6-1, the J call TRBJ2-1, with TRBD2 identical over 7 bases. Trimming cost V 5 bases and J 7 bases; bases outside gene matches: 11. The germline V gene encodes CDR1 MNHNS and CDR2 SASEGT. This CDR3 comprises 15 residues. The CDR3 is CASSLLWGRENEQFF. For the CDR3, the DNA is TGTGCCAGCAGTCTCCTGTGGGGGAGGGAAAATGAGCAGTTCTTC.

This chain joins TRBV5-5 and TRBJ1-5; D gene uncertain. The CDR3 totals 15 residues. V lost 1 base and J lost 7, with 15 bases in between. In germline, CDR1 is SGHKS, CDR2 YYEKEE (reference sequence). Written as DNA, the CDR3 is TGTGCCAGCAGCTTGTCACAGCTCGGCGGGCAGCCCCAGCATTTT. It specifies CASSLSQLGGQPQHF.

This chain's CDR3 is CASSILGRGYEQYF. In DNA form, the CDR3 reads TGTGCCAGCAGTATCCTCGGGAGAGGCTACGAGCAGTACTTC. This chain joins TRBV28 and TRBJ2-7, with D possibly being TRBD2 (6 bases). CDR1 and CDR2 (germline): MDHEN, SYDVKM. This CDR3 spans 14 amino acids. The ends were cut back, 5 bases at V and 3 bases at J, with 14 bases in the middle.

The chain has TRBV6-1 and TRBJ1-2; TRBD1 aligns across 7 bases. The CDR3 loop spans 15 amino acids. The J segment lost 4 bases and the V segment lost 1 base, leaving 6 bases of the junction unmatched. The germline V gene encodes CDR1 MNHNS and CDR2 SASEGT. DNA of the CDR3: TGTGCCAGCAGTGAAGTCGGGACAGAGGCCTATGGCTACACCTTC. It specifies CASSEVGTEAYGYTF.

The chain joins TRBV28 to TRBJ2-1; 7 nucleotides align to TRBD1. The CDR3 totals 17 residues. The germline V gene encodes CDR1 MDHEN and CDR2 SYDVKM. Trimming at V came to 2 bases and at J to 0 bases, leaving 7 bases not matched to a gene. This chain's CDR3 is CASSLSLQGTSYNEQFF. The CDR3 nucleotides read TGTGCCAGCAGTTTAAGCCTACAGGGGACCTCCTACAATGAGCAGTTCTTC.

The CDR3 DNA reads TGTGCCAGCAGCACCCGCTCCGGCGGGGCCTACAATGAGCAGTTCTTC. Amino acid sequence: CASSTRSGGAYNEQFF. The V gene is TRBV14, the J gene TRBJ2-1; D is possibly TRBD2 (6 bases). V lost 5 bases and J lost 2, with 16 bases in between. CDR3 size: 16 residues. Germline V gene lookup returns CDR1 SGHDN and CDR2 FVKESK.

This rearrangement joins TRBV6-1 to TRBJ2-7; TRBD1 matches at 9 bases. CDR1 MNHNS and CDR2 SASEGT come from the germline V gene. The CDR3 contains 15 residues. J lost 2 bases, V lost 4 bases, and 6 bases had no gene match. The CDR3, as DNA: TGTGCCAGCAGTGTTTCGGGACAGGGACCCTACGAGCAGTACTTC. It is translated as CASSVSGQGPYEQYF.

This clone has only one observation. V and J are TRBV7-8 and TRBJ2-1, with 11 positions matching TRBD2. The CDR3 loop spans 16 amino acids. V gave up 5 bases and J gave up 4 bases; unmatched junction bases: 7. In germline, CDR1 is SGHVS, CDR2 FQNEAQ. CDR3 in DNA: TGTGCCAGCAGCACCGCTAGCGGGGGGCTGTACAATGAGCAGTTCTTC. It yields the protein CASSTASGGLYNEQFF. Full variable domain (remainder filled in from reference TRBV7-8 and TRBJ2-1): GAGVSQSPRYKVAKRGQDVALRCDPISGHVSLFWYQQALGQGPEFLTYFQNEAQLDKSGLPSDRFFAERPEGSVSTLKIQRTQQEDSAVYLCASSTASGGLYNEQFFGPGTRLTVL.

This clone was detected only a few times. Other DNA sequences of this sample code for an identical CDR3. The chain recombines TRBV9 with TRBJ1-1; D is uncertain. Trimming pared 2 bases from V and 3 bases from J, leaving 11 bases between. The germline CDR1 and CDR2 sequences are SGDLS and YYNGEE. The CDR3 runs to 14 residues. CDR3 DNA sequence: TGTGCCAGCAGCGTCGAGGGAGGGTACACTGAAGCTTTCTTT. Residues: CASSVEGGYTEAFF.

The CDR3 DNA follows: TGTGCCAGCGTGGGGGGAATTTCGAGGGCTTTCTTT. Its protein product is CASVGGISRAFF. V and J are TRBV2 and TRBJ1-1, with a possible D match to TRBD1 (5 bases). Trimming removed 8 bases from V and 11 bases from J, with 18 bases in between. The CDR3 consists of 12 residues. Germline V gene lookup returns CDR1 SNHLY and CDR2 FYNNEI.